The 5 T cell receptor beta chains in this list originate from one sample, sequenced in a study of blood T cell repertoires in COVID-19. The table came from immunoSEQ multiplex PCR; TCRdb's copy has only in-frame clones and leaves some out. Of about 110,000 clones in the sample, less than 75% are singletons; the top ten hold 1.5% to 2%. The material sequenced was peripheral blood. The receptors were gathered from a woman aged 40 to 50 with acute or convalescent COVID-19.

The chain employs TRBV3-1 (or the pseudogene TRBV3-2) and TRBJ1-5; TRBD1 might be the D (6 bases). The germline gives CDR1 LGHDT, CDR2 YNNKEL (reference sequence). The CDR3 contains 15 residues. Trimming removed 1 base at V and 6 bases at J, with 13 bases between. CDR3: CASSQGRGAGQPQHF. Here the CDR3 DNA reads TGTGCCAGCAGCCAAGGTCGGGGGGCAGGTCAGCCCCAGCATTTT.

The rearrangement links TRBV7-3 to TRBJ2-3; TRBD2 aligns across 8 bases. Per the germline V gene, CDR1 is SGHTA and CDR2 is FQGTGA. The J segment lost 1 base and the V segment lost 5 bases, leaving 11 bases of the junction unmatched. This CDR3 is 17 amino acids long. The CDR3 bases are TGTGCCAGCAGCCCCCCGCAGTTAGCGGGACGCACAGATACGCAGTATTTT. Translated, it gives CASSPPQLAGRTDTQYF. Full variable domain (missing parts from reference TRBV7-3 and TRBJ2-3): GAGVSQTPSNKVTEKGKYVELRCDPISGHTALYWYRQSLGQGPEFLIYFQGTGAADDSGLPNDRFFAVRPEGSVSTLKIQRTERGDSAVYLCASSPPQLAGRTDTQYFGPGTRLTVL.

J is TRBJ1-1 and V is TRBV6-5; the D gene is possibly TRBD1 (6 bases). Germline V gene data show CDR1 as MNHEY and CDR2 as SVGAGI. The CDR3 is made up of 12 amino acids. V was shortened by 0 bases and J by 12 bases, with 11 bases between the two germline ends. Here the CDR3 reads CASSYSQGRTFF. The CDR3 coding sequence is TGTGCCAGCAGTTACTCCCAGGGGCGAACTTTCTTT.

V and J are TRBV2 and TRBJ1-2; 7 bases match TRBD1. The V gene's germline CDR1 is SNHLY and CDR2 FYNNEI. V was clipped by 7 bases and J by 2 bases; unmatched bases: 7. This CDR3 is 14 amino acids long. The CDR3 region has the DNA TGTGCCAGCATGGGACAGTCTCCGAACTATGGCTACACCTTC. As protein: CASMGQSPNYGYTF.

This clone was seen just once. This rearrangement joins TRBV12-3 or TRBV12-4 to TRBJ2-3, with a possible D match to TRBD1 (6 bases). CDR3 size: 13 residues. Trimming took 5 bases from V and 6 from J, leaving 12 bases between them. The CDR3 reads CASSTPRGDTQYF. CDR3 nucleotide sequence: TGTGCCAGCAGTACCCCGAGGGGGGATACGCAGTATTTT.